Detailed here is one T cell receptor beta chain. Its antigen is not identified. The data stem from a study of CD8+ T cells in alopecia areata. Across the study: Once tofacitinib had been taken for 6 to 18 months, 6 months off drug followed. Percent of scalp involved defined treated patients' severity scores. Overall study results and limits: The study found tofacitinib significantly decreased scalp clonality and expanded CD8+ clones among the top 100.

The CDR3 spans 15 residues. V lost 5 bases, J lost 3 bases, and 7 bases stayed unmatched. Looked up from germline, CDR1 is MNHEY and CDR2 is SMNVEV (reference sequence). Extracted RNA was reverse transcribed into cDNA, the sequencing template. TCRdb keeps only in-frame clones here, not all; method: immunoSEQ multiplex PCR. The sample lists 130,000 or so clones, around 87% occurring once. Documented treatment: oral pan-JAK inhibitor, 5-10 mg twice daily. Sorting of CD4+ and CD8+ T cells was performed on PBMCs. The specimen comprised CD8+ T cells sorted from blood, sampled at week 4, from a patient treated with tofacitinib. The chain recombines TRBV27 with TRBJ1-5; TRBD1 agrees at 7 bases. The origin of this receptor is a human donor with alopecia areata. Here the CDR3 reads CASSPATGFNQPQHF. DNA of the CDR3: TGTGCCAGCAGTCCCGCGACAGGGTTCAATCAGCCCCAGCATTTT.